These 3 T cell receptor beta chains came from one sample sequenced in a study of shared clonotypes between healthy human individuals. Naive CD8 cells comprised CD45RO-negative, CCR7-positively selected cells, excluding terminally differentiated effector memory CD45RA+ cells. Method: immunoSEQ multiplex PCR; TCRdb's copy keeps in-frame clones and lacks some. The sample shows some 2.1 million clones, roughly 94% of them seen only once. Input material: naive CD8+ T cells sorted from blood. The receptors shown here come from a man younger than 35 in good health.

The gene calls are TRBV6-1 and TRBJ1-5; 7 bases are shared with TRBD1. The CDR3 loop spans 17 amino acids. Germline V CDR1 and CDR2: MNHNS, SASEGT. Trimming cost V 1 base and J 2 bases; bases outside gene matches: 8. Here the CDR3 reads CASSEEDRVVGNQPQHF. For the CDR3, the DNA is TGTGCCAGCAGTGAAGAAGACAGGGTAGTTGGCAATCAGCCCCAGCATTTT.

This sequence joins TRBV13 and TRBJ2-7, with TRBD2 matching 12 bases. J gave up 7 bases and V 4 bases, and 8 bases lay outside the gene matches. The CDR3 sequence is 15 residues long. Per the germline V gene, CDR1 is PRHDT and CDR2 is FYEKMQ (reference sequence). CDR3 sequence (DNA): TGTGCCAGCAGCTCCCAACTAGCGGGAGGTGAAGAGCAGTACTTC. Translation gives CASSSQLAGGEEQYF.

The chain couples TRBV6-4 to TRBJ1-6; D gene ambiguous. The V gene's germline CDR1 is MRHNA and CDR2 SNTAGT. V lost 6 bases and J 6 bases, leaving 12 bases between the germline ends. This CDR3 is 14 amino acids long. CDR3 in DNA: TGTGCCAGCAGAGCCGTGGGGATTAATTCACCCCTCCACTTT. Its translation is CASRAVGINSPLHF.